The subject of this entry is one T cell receptor beta chain. Its antigen remains unknown. The data stem from a study of naive CD8 T cells in extremely preterm neonates. Whole-study findings and limits: Preterm CDR3s were shorter than older groups', with fewer N additions and less trimming.

Trimming took 6 bases from V and 6 from J; bases not matched to a gene: 5. CDR1 and CDR2 from the germline V gene are MGHRA and YSYEKL. The CDR3 is 14 amino acids. Clones were read by immunoSEQ multiplex PCR, and TCRdb kept only the in-frame ones, dropping some. This sample carries several thousand clones, 95% to 98% of them seen once, and the ten largest clones take 0.36%. The V call is TRBV4-1, the J call TRBJ2-3; 11 nucleotides line up with TRBD1. The source of this sequence is a human donor in good health. The source material was naive CD8+ T cells from blood. The CDR3 sequence is CASRGTGGDDTQYF. The CDR3 DNA sequence: TGCGCCAGCAGAGGGACAGGGGGTGACGATACGCAGTATTTT.